The source of this TCR beta chain is a study of breast tumors, draining lymph nodes, adjacent tissues. General study points: Tumor TCR diversity was below lymph nodes but above nontumor tissue.

The CDR3 extends over 15 amino acids. Trimming left V 1 base short and J 6 bases short, with 15 bases between. From germline, CDR1 is LNHNV and CDR2 YYDKDF (reference sequence). This clonotype was observed at least ten times. Its antigen is not identified. Via MiXCR, TCRdb re-called the multiplex PCR reads, giving one row per CDR3 protein. The table shows roughly 80,000 distinct CDR3 sequences, with under 25% occurring only once. Axillary draining lymph nodes of breast cancer patients supplied the node samples. The chain uses TRBV15 and TRBJ1-2; D perhaps matches TRBD1 (5 bases). The sequence was obtained from a female donor with breast cancer. Some clones in this sample may be carry-over from other donors' samples. Sequencing was carried out using axillary lymph node tissue. CDR3 region: CATSRGQPGPNGYTF. CDR3 coding DNA: TGTGCCACCAGCAGAGGTCAACCGGGGCCCAATGGCTACACCTTC. The entire variable domain, with the rest obtained from reference TRBV15 and TRBJ1-2, is as follows: DAMVIQNPRYQVTQFGKPVTLSCSQTLNHNVMYWYQQKSSQAPKLLFHYYDKDFNNEADTPDNFQSRRPNTSFCFLDIRSPGLGDTAMYLCATSRGQPGPNGYTFGSGTRLTVV.